The TCR beta chain under discussion was sequenced for a study of T cell responses to AZD1222 COVID-19 vaccine. Study observations and caveats: Close to half of all spike-specific TCRs reportedly target regions of the variants that are unmutated. At study baseline, merely five or six AZD1222 recipients were seropositive.

Regarding this clone: What it binds is not known.

Clones were read by immunoSEQ multiplex PCR, and TCRdb kept only the in-frame ones, dropping some. This table has 120,000 to 150,000 clones, approximately 90% appearing once. V gave up 0 bases and J gave up 4 bases; unmatched junction bases: 4. Germline CDR1 LGHDT, CDR2 YNNKEL (reference sequence). The length of the CDR3 is 16 residues. Sequences were derived from peripheral blood, sampled on day 0 of AZD1222 vaccination. The sequence was obtained from an adult in good health. The chain couples TRBV3-1 (or the pseudogene TRBV3-2) to TRBJ1-2; 11 nucleotides match TRBD1. The CDR3 DNA reads as TGTGCCAGCAGCCAAGATTTGGGACAGGGGGTCTATGGCTACACCTTC. This encodes CASSQDLGQGVYGYTF.